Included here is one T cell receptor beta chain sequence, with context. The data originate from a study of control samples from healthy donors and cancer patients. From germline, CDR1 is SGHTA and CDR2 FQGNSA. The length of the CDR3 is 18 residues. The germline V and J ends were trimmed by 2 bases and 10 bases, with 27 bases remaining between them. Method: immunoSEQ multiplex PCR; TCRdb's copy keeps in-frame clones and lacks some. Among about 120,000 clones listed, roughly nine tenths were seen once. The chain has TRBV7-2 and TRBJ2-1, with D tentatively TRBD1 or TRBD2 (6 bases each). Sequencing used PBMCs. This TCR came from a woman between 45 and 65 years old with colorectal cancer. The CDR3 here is CASSLSLGGGGAISEQFF. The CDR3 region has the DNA TGTGCCAGCAGCTTATCCCTCGGGGGCGGTGGTGCGATATCGGAGCAGTTCTTC.